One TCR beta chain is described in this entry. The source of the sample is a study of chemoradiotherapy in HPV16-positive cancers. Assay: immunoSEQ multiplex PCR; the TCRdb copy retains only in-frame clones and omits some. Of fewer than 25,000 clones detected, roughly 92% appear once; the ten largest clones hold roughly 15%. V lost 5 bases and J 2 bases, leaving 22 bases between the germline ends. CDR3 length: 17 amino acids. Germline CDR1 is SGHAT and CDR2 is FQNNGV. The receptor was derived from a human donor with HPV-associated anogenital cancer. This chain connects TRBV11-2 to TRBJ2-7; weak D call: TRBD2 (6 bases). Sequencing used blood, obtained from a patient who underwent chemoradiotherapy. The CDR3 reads CASSNPGGAARTYEQYF. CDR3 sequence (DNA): TGTGCCAGCAGCAATCCCGGCGGGGCAGCCCGAACCTACGAGCAGTACTTC.